The TCR beta chain described here comes from a study of Ad26.COV2.S vaccination and SARS-CoV-2 variants. Study summary: The vaccine Ad26.COV2.S was put into the muscle once, or twice with 56 days between. Study observations and caveats: Placebo and vaccine recipients had non-spike TCR breadth that was similar.

Clones were sequenced by immunoSEQ multiplex PCR, and TCRdb holds only the in-frame ones, with some missing. This sample has a few hundred thousand clones, with around 88% found just once. Treatment specified: some 20 received Ad26.COV2.S at low or high dose, single or two shots; about 5 received placebo; per-sample allocation not given. Specimens were obtained on day 63 following the first vaccine or placebo injection. V trimming: 1 base; J trimming: 5 bases; junction bases outside the gene matches: 3. This CDR3 comprises 14 residues. Germline lookup yields CDR1 MGHRA and CDR2 YSYEKL. In the case of this clone: Its target is unknown.

V and J are TRBV4-1 and TRBJ2-5; 8 bases map to TRBD2. The TCR was taken from a person aged 18-65 years who received the Ad26.COV2.S COVID-19 vaccine or a placebo. The sequencing here drew on peripheral blood, taken in a trial of Ad26.COV2.S vaccine versus placebo. The CDR3 nucleotides read TGCGCCAGCAGCCAAGTAACGGGGGGGGAGACCCAGTACTTC. Amino acids: CASSQVTGGETQYF.